These 29 T cell receptor beta chains were all obtained from the same sample, sequenced in a study of T cell repertoires in ileal Crohn's disease. The time point: neoterminal ileum biopsy at postoperative endoscopy, about 6 months after surgery. Sequenced by immunoSEQ multiplex PCR; TCRdb stores in-frame clones only, minus some. The sample lists roughly 1,900 clones; about 89% were seen once. The source material was ileal tissue. All receptors derive from an adult with Crohn's disease.

The rearrangement links TRBV18 to TRBJ1-2, with 8 bases aligning to TRBD1. Losses at the gene ends were 5 bases for V and 4 bases for J; bases not matched to a gene: 3. Looked up from germline, CDR1 is KGHSH and CDR2 is LQKENI. This CDR3 spans 13 amino acids. As DNA, the CDR3 is TGTGCCAGCTCAACAGGGGGGGCCTATGGCTACACCTTC. Translated: CASSTGGAYGYTF.

The CDR3 DNA follows: TGTGCCAGCAGCTACGTTCAGGGGGTCTCCTACGAGCAGTACTTC. Protein: CASSYVQGVSYEQYF. The chain is built from TRBV6-5 and TRBJ2-7; 7 bases match TRBD1. Germline V gene data show CDR1 as MNHEY and CDR2 as SVGAGI. Losses at the gene ends were 6 bases for V and 0 bases for J; bases not matched to a gene: 8. The CDR3 extends over 15 amino acids.

The rearrangement joins TRBV5-4 to TRBJ1-1; 11 nucleotides align to TRBD1. CDR3 length equals 15 residues. Germline V gene data show CDR1 as SGHNT and CDR2 as YYREEE (reference sequence). Unmatched junction bases numbered 8, after V lost 4 bases and J lost 6 bases. Written as DNA, the CDR3 is TGTGCCAGCAGCCCCGGACAGGGGGCAATGTCTGAAGCTTTCTTT. This translates into CASSPGQGAMSEAFF.

This clone was picked up one time. The chain carries TRBV6-5 and TRBJ2-2; 9 bases are a match to TRBD2. Trimming removed 8 bases from V and 6 bases from J; junction bases left unmatched: 7. The CDR3 extends over 14 amino acids. In germline, CDR1 is MNHEY, CDR2 SVGAGI. The chain's CDR3 is CASEAGGGAGELFF. For the CDR3, the DNA is TGTGCCAGCGAGGCGGGAGGGGGGGCCGGGGAGCTGTTTTTT.

CDR3 coding DNA: TGTGCCAGCAGCCTAGGGACAGGGGGCCCAAACACCATATATTTT. Translated: CASSLGTGGPNTIYF. The chain links TRBV7-2 to TRBJ1-3; 12 positions match TRBD1. Germline values: CDR1 SGHTA, CDR2 FQGNSA. V gave up 5 bases and J gave up 6 bases; unmatched junction bases: 5. This CDR3 spans 15 amino acids. Supplemented by reference TRBV7-2 and TRBJ1-3, the full variable domain reads GAGVSQSPSNKVTEKGKDVELRCDPISGHTALYWYRQSLGQGLEFLIYFQGNSAPDKSGLPSDRFSAERTGGSVSTLTIQRTQQEDSAVYLCASSLGTGGPNTIYFGEGSWLTVV.

CDR3 coding DNA: TGCGCCAGCAGCTTCGACAGGGCCTGGGGCTACACCTTC. It translates to CASSFDRAWGYTF. The V gene is TRBV5-1, the J gene TRBJ1-2; 7 bases align to TRBD1. V dropped 2 bases and J dropped 8; count of bases not matched to a gene: 6. The CDR3 spans 13 residues. Germline-derived CDR1 and CDR2 are SGHRS and YFSETQ.

The V call is TRBV28, the J call TRBJ1-2; the D is unclear. V lost 5 bases, J lost 4 bases, and 11 bases lay in between. This CDR3 comprises 13 residues. CDR1 and CDR2 (germline): MDHEN, SYDVKM. The CDR3 region is CASSITGLYGYTF. The CDR3 bases are TGTGCCAGCAGTATAACTGGTCTCTATGGCTACACCTTC.

The CDR3, as DNA: TGTGCCAGCAGCCCCCCCACTAGCGGGCACAATGAGCAGTTCTTC. Its translation is CASSPPTSGHNEQFF. The chain joins TRBV4-2 to TRBJ2-1, with 9 bases identical to TRBD2. The germline CDR1 and CDR2 sequences are LGHNA and YNFKEQ. CDR3 size: 15 residues. The ends lost 4 bases at V and 5 bases at J; junction bases unmatched: 6.

The rearrangement joins TRBV30 to TRBJ1-2; D remains ambiguous. Per the germline V gene, CDR1 is GTSNPN and CDR2 is SVGIG (reference sequence). The CDR3 has 13 residues. Trimming pared 3 bases from V and 3 bases from J, leaving 11 bases between. The DNA for the CDR3 is TGTGCCTGGAGGGCGGGAGGGTACTATGGCTACACCTTC. Amino acids: CAWRAGGYYGYTF.

The rearrangement joins TRBV2 to TRBJ1-5; 10 bases line up with TRBD1. The CDR3 runs 16 residues. Germline CDR1 reads SNHLY; CDR2 reads FYNNEI. J gave up 4 bases and V 2 bases, and 5 bases lay outside the gene matches. CDR3 region: CASSEQGQGWNQPQHF. CDR3 DNA: TGTGCCAGCAGTGAACAGGGACAGGGGTGGAATCAGCCCCAGCATTTT.

This chain links TRBV4-3 with TRBJ1-2; 7 bases agree with TRBD1. Germline CDR1 is LGHNA and CDR2 is YSLEER. Trimming at V came to 0 bases and at J to 8 bases, leaving 9 bases not matched to a gene. The CDR3 length is 15 residues. CDR3 sequence (DNA): TGCGCCAGCAGCCAAGATCCGGGCGACAGGGAGGGCTACACCTTC. It specifies CASSQDPGDREGYTF.

This sequence joins TRBV5-5 and TRBJ2-7; 11 bases line up with TRBD2. V shed 5 bases, J shed 2 bases, and the junction held 6 bases outside the gene matches. There are 15 residues in the CDR3. The V gene's germline CDR1 is SGHKS and CDR2 YYEKEE (reference sequence). The CDR3 spells CASSWGLAEAYEQYF. CDR3 nucleotide sequence: TGTGCCAGCAGTTGGGGACTAGCGGAGGCCTACGAGCAGTACTTC.

This chain joins TRBV6-5 and TRBJ1-5; TRBD1 matches at 9 bases. CDR3 size: 16 residues. From germline, CDR1 is MNHEY and CDR2 SVGAGI. J was trimmed by 3 bases and V by 4 bases; bases with no gene match: 7. CDR3: CASSSGTGYLNQPQHF. Here the CDR3 DNA reads TGTGCCAGCAGTTCCGGGACAGGGTACCTCAATCAGCCCCAGCATTTT.

This chain uses TRBV7-9 with TRBJ2-7; TRBD2 aligns across 14 bases. The CDR3 extends over 16 amino acids. Germline lookup yields CDR1 SEHNR and CDR2 FQNEAQ (reference sequence). V lost 7 bases to trimming and J lost 7 bases; unmatched junction nucleotides: 12. The CDR3 region is CASTTPGTSGSGEQYF. In DNA, the CDR3 is TGTGCCAGCACCACACCCGGGACTAGCGGGAGTGGGGAGCAGTACTTC.

This chain uses TRBV7-2 with TRBJ2-1; possible D gene TRBD2, 5 bases. Germline CDR1 SGHTA, CDR2 FQGNSA. The CDR3 has 15 residues. Deletions cut 1 base from V and 1 base from J, with 8 bases between. The CDR3 DNA reads as TGTGCCAGCAGCTTAGGAGGGTATTCCTACAATGAGCAGTTCTTC. Protein sequence: CASSLGGYSYNEQFF.

The chain carries TRBV2 and TRBJ2-1; perhaps TRBD2 as D (6 bases). CDR3 size: 16 residues. Germline CDR1 reads SNHLY; CDR2 reads FYNNEI. V lost 6 bases and J 6 bases, leaving 21 bases between the germline ends. The CDR3 loop reads CASRSVGGGSFNEQFF. The CDR3 region has the DNA TGTGCCAGCAGGAGCGTGGGGGGTGGCTCGTTCAATGAGCAGTTCTTC.

CDR3 sequence reads: CASSLGTGGSAFF. Written as DNA, the CDR3 is TGCGCCAGCAGCTTAGGGACAGGGGGCTCGGCTTTCTTT. The chain has TRBV5-1 and TRBJ1-1; 12 bases map to TRBD1. The J segment lost 11 bases and the V segment lost 2 bases, leaving 4 bases of the junction unmatched. The CDR3 totals 13 residues. Germline CDR1 SGHRS, CDR2 YFSETQ.

This clone was found a few times. The chain has TRBV5-6 and TRBJ2-7; 10 nucleotides agree with TRBD1. Germline trimming cut 2 bases from V and 7 bases from J; bases unmatched to any gene: 6. The CDR3 extends over 14 amino acids. Germline V lookup: CDR1 SGHDT, CDR2 YYEEEE. The CDR3 sequence: CASSFGTGAREQYF. The CDR3 bases are TGTGCCAGCAGCTTCGGGACAGGGGCTAGGGAGCAGTACTTC.

A word on this clone: One end of the junction fails to match germline, which may point to a read error. V is TRBV6-6 and J is TRBJ1-2, with 8 bases aligning to TRBD1. The CDR3 spans 14 residues. Per germline, CDR1 MNHNY and CDR2 SVGAGI (reference sequence). CDR3 in DNA: TGTGCCAGCAATTACATCGGACAGGGTGACGGCTACACCTTC. It is translated as CASNYIGQGDGYTF.

The V call is TRBV9, the J call TRBJ2-5, with 7 positions matching TRBD2. J lost 1 base, V lost 2 bases, and 8 bases had no gene match. CDR3 length equals 16 residues. Germline V gives CDR1 SGDLS, CDR2 YYNGEE. CDR3 coding DNA: TGTGCCAGCAGCGTTTTGCGGGAGATTTTCCAAGAGACCCAGTACTTC. This gives the protein CASSVLREIFQETQYF.

The chain uses TRBV4-3 and TRBJ2-7, with D possibly TRBD1 on 5 matching bases. The CDR3 is made up of 16 amino acids. In germline, CDR1 is LGHNA, CDR2 YSLEER. The V end lost 0 bases, the J end lost 2 bases, and 14 bases lay between the germline ends. DNA for the CDR3: TGCGCCAGCAGCCAAGACCGGCAGGGCAGTACCTACGAGCAGTACTTC. It is translated as CASSQDRQGSTYEQYF.

This sequence joins TRBV6-1 and TRBJ1-5; 8 nucleotides line up with TRBD1. Germline values: CDR1 MNHNS, CDR2 SASEGT. The CDR3 totals 12 residues. The J segment lost 11 bases and the V segment lost 8 bases, leaving 8 bases of the junction unmatched. DNA of the CDR3: TGTGCCAGCGGACAGGGAGATTGGGCCCAGCATTTT. Protein product: CASGQGDWAQHF.

The J gene is TRBJ2-7, the V gene TRBV19; a possible D gene is TRBD2 (5 bases). CDR3 length: 15 amino acids. The V gene lost 1 base and the J gene lost 6 bases, with 16 bases spanning the gap. Germline V CDR1 and CDR2: LNHDA, SQIVND (reference sequence). This CDR3 reads CASSIGAGIMGEQYF. Written as DNA, the CDR3 is TGTGCCAGTAGTATAGGGGCCGGGATAATGGGCGAGCAGTACTTC.

This rearrangement joins TRBV30 to TRBJ2-3, with D perhaps matching TRBD1 (5 bases). This CDR3 has 13 residues. Germline V gene sequence: CDR1 GTSNPN, CDR2 SVGIG (reference sequence). V lost 5 bases and J 0 bases, leaving 9 bases between the germline ends. Here the CDR3 DNA reads TGTGCCTGGTCTGGGGCGAGCACAGATACGCAGTATTTT. Translation gives CAWSGASTDTQYF. Combining the CDR3 with reference TRBV30 and TRBJ2-3 gives the whole variable domain SQTIHQWPATLVQPVGSPLSLECTVEGTSNPNLYWYRQAAGRGLQLLFYSVGIGQISSEVPQNLSASRPQDRQFILSSKKLLLSDSGFYLCAWSGASTDTQYFGPGTRLTVL.

This chain uses TRBV4-3 with TRBJ1-4, with D tentatively TRBD1 (6 bases). Looked up from germline, CDR1 is LGHNA and CDR2 is YSLEER. The ends were cut back, 4 bases at V and 5 bases at J, with 14 bases in the middle. There are 15 residues in the CDR3. The CDR3 here is CASSLQGMKNEKLFF. CDR3 nucleotide sequence: TGCGCCAGCAGCCTCCAGGGGATGAAAAATGAAAAACTGTTTTTT.

This clone showed up just a few times. The chain employs TRBV5-4 and TRBJ2-1, with D unresolved. The V end was cut by 3 bases, the J end by 2 bases, with 15 bases between. From germline, CDR1 is SGHNT and CDR2 YYREEE (reference sequence). This CDR3 has 16 amino acids. The CDR3 is CASSSSSSFPYNEQFF. CDR3 nucleotide sequence: TGTGCCAGCAGCTCCTCTTCTAGTTTCCCCTACAATGAGCAGTTCTTC.

This chain joins TRBV2 and TRBJ2-7; 8 bases line up with TRBD1. Trimming removed 5 bases from V and 4 bases from J; junction bases left unmatched: 7. Germline V lookup: CDR1 SNHLY, CDR2 FYNNEI. The CDR3 sequence is 14 residues long. CDR3 sequence (DNA): TGTGCCAGCAGTAAGGAGAGGACAGGGTACGAGCAGTACTTC. Translated: CASSKERTGYEQYF. The whole variable domain, remainder taken from reference TRBV2 and TRBJ2-7, is EPEVTQTPSHQVTQMGQEVILRCVPISNHLYFYWYRQILGQKVEFLVSFYNNEISEKSEIFDDQFSVERPDGSNFTLKIRSTKLEDSAMYFCASSKERTGYEQYFGPGTRLTVT.

The chain couples TRBV28 to TRBJ1-2; a possible D gene is TRBD1 (5 bases). Germline V gene data show CDR1 as MDHEN and CDR2 as SYDVKM. The CDR3 spans 12 residues. V lost 2 bases and J 7 bases, leaving 8 bases between the germline ends. CDR3 nucleotide sequence: TGTGCCAGCAGTTTACAGGGTTTTGGCTACACCTTC. This sequence encodes CASSLQGFGYTF.

This chain links TRBV6-5 with TRBJ2-3, with D possibly being TRBD2 (6 bases). Deletions cut 4 bases from V and 0 bases from J, with 14 bases between. This CDR3 is built from 16 residues. Germline V gene sequence: CDR1 MNHEY, CDR2 SVGAGI. CDR3 sequence (DNA): TGTGCCAGCAGTTTCAGGGACTGGGCTAGCACAGATACGCAGTATTTT. Protein product: CASSFRDWASTDTQYF.